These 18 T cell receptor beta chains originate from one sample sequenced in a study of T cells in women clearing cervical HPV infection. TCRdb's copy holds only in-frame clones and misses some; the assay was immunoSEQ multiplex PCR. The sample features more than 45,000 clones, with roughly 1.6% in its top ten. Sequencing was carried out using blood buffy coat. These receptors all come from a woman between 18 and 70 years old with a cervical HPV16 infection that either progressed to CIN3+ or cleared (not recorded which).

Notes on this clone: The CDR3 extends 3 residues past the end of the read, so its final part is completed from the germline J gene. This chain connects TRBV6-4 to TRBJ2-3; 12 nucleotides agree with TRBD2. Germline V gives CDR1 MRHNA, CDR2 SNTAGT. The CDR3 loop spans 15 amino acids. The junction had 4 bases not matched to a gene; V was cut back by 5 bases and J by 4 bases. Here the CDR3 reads CASSPSGGAADTQYF. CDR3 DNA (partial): TGTGCCAGCAGTCCTAGCGGGGGGGCAGCAGATACG.

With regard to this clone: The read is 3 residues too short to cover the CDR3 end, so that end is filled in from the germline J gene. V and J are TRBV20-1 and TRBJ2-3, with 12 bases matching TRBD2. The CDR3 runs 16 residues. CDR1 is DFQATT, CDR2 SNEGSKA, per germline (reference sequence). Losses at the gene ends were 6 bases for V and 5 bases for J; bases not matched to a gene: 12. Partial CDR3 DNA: TGCAGTGCAAAGATTGCTAGCGGGGGGGCCCTAGATACG. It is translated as CSAKIASGGALDT. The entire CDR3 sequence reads CSAKIASGGALDTQYF.

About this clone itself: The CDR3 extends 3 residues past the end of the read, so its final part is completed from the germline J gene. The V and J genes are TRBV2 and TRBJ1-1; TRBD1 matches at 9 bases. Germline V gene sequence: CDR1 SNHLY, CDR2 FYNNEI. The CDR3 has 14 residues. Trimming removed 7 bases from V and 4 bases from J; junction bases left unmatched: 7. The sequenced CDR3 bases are TGTGCCAGCAAAATAGTGACAGGGGGCACTGAA. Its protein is CASKIVTGGTE. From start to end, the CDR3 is CASKIVTGGTEAFF.

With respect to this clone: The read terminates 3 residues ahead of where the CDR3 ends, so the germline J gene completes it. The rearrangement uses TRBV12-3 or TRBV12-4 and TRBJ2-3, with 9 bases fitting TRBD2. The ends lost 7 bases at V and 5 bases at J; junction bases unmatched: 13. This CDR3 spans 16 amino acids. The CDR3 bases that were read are TGTGCCAGCACCGCCGTTAGCGGGAGATTAGGAGATACG. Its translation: CASTAVSGRLGDT. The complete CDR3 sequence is CASTAVSGRLGDTQYF.

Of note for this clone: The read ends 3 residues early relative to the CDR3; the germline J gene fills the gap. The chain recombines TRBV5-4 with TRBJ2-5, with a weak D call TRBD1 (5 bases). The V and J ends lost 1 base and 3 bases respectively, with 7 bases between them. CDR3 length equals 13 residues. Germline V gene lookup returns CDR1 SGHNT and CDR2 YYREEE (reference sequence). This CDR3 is CASSLSTEETQYF. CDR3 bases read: TGTGCCAGCAGCTTGTCGACAGAAGAGACC.

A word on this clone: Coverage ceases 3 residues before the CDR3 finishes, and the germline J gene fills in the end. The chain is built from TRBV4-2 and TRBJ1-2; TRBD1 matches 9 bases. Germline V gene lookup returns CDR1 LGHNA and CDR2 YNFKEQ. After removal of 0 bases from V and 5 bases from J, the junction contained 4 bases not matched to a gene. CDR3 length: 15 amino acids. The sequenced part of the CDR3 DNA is TGTGCCAGCAGCCAAGACGGGACAGGGTTTTATGGC. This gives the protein CASSQDGTGFYG. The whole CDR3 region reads CASSQDGTGFYGYTF.

The sequenced part of the CDR3 DNA is TGTGCCAGCAGCACAGGGTGGACTGAA. This gives the protein CASSTGWTE. The full CDR3 reads CASSTGWTEAFF. The chain carries TRBV2 and TRBJ1-1, with D perhaps matching TRBD1 (6 bases). Read data end 3 residues before the CDR3 end; the end is taken from the germline J gene. CDR3 length: 12 residues. With 6 bases removed from V and 5 bases from J, the gap between germline ends came to 10 bases. CDR1 is SNHLY, CDR2 FYNNEI, per germline.

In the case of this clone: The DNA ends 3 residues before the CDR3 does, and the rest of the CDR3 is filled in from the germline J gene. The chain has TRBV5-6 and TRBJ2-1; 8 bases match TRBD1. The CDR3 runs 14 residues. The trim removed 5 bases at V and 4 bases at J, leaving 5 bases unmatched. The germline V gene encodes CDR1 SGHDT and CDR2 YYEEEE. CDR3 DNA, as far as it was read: TGTGCCAGCAGTCCCGGGACAGGTTACAATGAG. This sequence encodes CASSPGTGYNE. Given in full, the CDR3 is CASSPGTGYNEQFF.

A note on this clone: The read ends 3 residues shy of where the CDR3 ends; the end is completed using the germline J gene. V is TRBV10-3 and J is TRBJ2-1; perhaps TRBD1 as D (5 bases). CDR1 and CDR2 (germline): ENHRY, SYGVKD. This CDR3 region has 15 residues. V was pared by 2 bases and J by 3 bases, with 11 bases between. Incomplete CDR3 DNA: TGTGCCATCAGTGAGGGGCAGGGAAACTACAATGAG. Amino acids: CAISEGQGNYNE. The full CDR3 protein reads CAISEGQGNYNEQFF.

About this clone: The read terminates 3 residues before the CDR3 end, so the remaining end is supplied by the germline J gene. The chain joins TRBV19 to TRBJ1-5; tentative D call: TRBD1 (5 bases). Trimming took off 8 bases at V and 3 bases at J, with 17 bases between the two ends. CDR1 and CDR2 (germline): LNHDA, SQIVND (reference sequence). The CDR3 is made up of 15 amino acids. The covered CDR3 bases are TGTGCCAGTCTCCCCGGGGGGGGATACAATCAGCCC. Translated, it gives CASLPGGGYNQP. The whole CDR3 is CASLPGGGYNQPQHF.

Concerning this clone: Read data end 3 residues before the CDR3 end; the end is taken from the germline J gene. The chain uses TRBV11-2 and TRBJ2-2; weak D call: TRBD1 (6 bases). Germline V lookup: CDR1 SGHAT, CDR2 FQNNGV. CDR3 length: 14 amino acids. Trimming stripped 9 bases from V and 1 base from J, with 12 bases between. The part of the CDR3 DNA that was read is TGTGCCAGTAACACAGGGATGAACACCGGGGAG. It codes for CASNTGMNTGE. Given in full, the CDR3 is CASNTGMNTGELFF. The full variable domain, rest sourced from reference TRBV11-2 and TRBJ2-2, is EAGVAQSPRYKIIEKRQSVAFWCNPISGHATLYWYQQILGQGPKLLIQFQNNGVVDDSQLPKDRFSAERLKGVDSTLKIQPAKLEDSAVYLCASNTGMNTGELFFGEGSRLTVL.

CDR3 protein: CASSASGTSREQYF. The part of the CDR3 DNA that was read is TGTGCCAGTAGTGCTTCCGGGACTAGTCGCGAG. The chain joins TRBV19 to TRBJ2-7; 8 bases agree with TRBD2. The read comes to an end 3 residues before the CDR3 does, leaving the germline J gene to fill in the end. Germline values: CDR1 LNHDA, CDR2 SQIVND (reference sequence). V was clipped by 5 bases and J by 6 bases; unmatched bases: 9. The CDR3 runs to 14 residues.

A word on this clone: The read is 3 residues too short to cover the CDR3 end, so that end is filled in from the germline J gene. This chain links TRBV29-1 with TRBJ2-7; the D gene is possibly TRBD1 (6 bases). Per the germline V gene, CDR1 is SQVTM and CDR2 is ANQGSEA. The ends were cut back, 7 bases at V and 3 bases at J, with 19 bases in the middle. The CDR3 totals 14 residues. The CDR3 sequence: CSGCRDNICYEQYF. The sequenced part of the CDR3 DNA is TGCAGCGGCTGCCGGGACAATATTTGCTACGAG.

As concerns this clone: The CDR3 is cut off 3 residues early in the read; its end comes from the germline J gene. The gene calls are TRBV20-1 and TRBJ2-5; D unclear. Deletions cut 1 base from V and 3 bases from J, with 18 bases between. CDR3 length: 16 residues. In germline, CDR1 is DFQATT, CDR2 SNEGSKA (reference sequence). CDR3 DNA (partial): TGCAGTGCTAGAGCCCCCCCAGAAGTTGACAAAGAGACC. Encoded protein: CSARAPPEVDKET. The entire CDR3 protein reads CSARAPPEVDKETQYF.

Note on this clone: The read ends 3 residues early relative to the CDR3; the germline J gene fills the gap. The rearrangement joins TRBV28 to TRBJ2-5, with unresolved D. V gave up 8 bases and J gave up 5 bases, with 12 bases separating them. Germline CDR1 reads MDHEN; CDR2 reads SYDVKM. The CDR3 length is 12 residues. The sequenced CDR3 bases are TGTGCCAGCCCCACCTCTGCGGAGACC. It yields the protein CASPTSAET. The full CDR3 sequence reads CASPTSAETQYF.

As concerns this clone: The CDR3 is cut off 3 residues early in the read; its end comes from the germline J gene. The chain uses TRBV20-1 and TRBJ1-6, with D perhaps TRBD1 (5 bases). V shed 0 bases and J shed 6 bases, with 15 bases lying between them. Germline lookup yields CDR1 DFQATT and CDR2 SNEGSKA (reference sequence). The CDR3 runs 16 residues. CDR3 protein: CSARDSRRGFNSPLHF. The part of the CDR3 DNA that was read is TGCAGTGCTAGAGATTCCCGTAGGGGCTTTAATTCACCC.

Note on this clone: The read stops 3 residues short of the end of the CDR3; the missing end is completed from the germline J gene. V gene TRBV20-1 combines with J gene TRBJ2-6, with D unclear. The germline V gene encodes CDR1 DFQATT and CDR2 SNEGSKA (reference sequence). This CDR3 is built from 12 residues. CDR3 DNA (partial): TGCAGTGCTTTTCAACCCGGCGGAGTC. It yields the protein CSAFQPGGV. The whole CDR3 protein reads CSAFQPGGVLTF.

The CDR3 DNA, read in part, is TGCGCCAGCAGCCATAATGAAAAA. Its translation is CASSHNEK. The full-length CDR3 reads as CASSHNEKLFF. This sequence joins TRBV23-1 and TRBJ1-4, with D uncertain. The CDR3 end is not reached by the read, which stops 3 residues before it; the germline J gene fills it in. TRBV23-1 is filed as an ORF, its function uncertain. Trimming removed 6 bases at V and 4 bases at J, with 3 bases between. The CDR3 length is 11 residues.